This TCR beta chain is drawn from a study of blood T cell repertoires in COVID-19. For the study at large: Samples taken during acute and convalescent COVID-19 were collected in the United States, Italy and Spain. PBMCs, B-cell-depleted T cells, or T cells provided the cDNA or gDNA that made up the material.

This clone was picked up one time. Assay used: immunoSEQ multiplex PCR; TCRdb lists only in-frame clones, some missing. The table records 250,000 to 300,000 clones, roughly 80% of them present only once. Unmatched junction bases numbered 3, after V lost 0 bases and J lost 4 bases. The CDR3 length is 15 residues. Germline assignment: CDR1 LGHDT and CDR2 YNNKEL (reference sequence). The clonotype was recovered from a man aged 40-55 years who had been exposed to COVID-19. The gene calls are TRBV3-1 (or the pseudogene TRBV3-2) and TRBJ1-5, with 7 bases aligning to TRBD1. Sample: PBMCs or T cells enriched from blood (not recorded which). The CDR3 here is CASSQDTGENQPQHF. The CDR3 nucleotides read TGTGCCAGCAGCCAAGACACAGGGGAAAATCAGCCCCAGCATTTT.